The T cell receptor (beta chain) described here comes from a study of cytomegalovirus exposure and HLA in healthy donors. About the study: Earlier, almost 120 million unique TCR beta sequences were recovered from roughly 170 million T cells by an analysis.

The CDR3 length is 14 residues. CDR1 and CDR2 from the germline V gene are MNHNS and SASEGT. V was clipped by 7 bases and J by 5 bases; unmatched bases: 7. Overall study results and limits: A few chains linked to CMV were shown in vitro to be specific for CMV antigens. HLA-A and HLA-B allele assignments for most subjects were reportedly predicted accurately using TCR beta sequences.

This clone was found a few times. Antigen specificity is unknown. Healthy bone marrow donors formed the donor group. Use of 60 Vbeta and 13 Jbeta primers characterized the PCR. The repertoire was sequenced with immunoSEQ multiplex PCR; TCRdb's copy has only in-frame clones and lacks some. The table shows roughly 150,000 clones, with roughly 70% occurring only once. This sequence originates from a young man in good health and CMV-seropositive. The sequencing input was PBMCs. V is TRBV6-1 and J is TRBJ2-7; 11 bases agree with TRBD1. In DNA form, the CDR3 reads TGTGCCAGCATGGTGGGACAGGGGGGAGACGAGCAGTACTTC. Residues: CASMVGQGGDEQYF.